These T cell receptor beta chains were read from a single sample in a study of blood T cell repertoires in COVID-19. Sequencing was performed with immunoSEQ multiplex PCR; in TCRdb, only in-frame clones are kept and a portion is missing. The sample has about 210,000 clones, 80% to 90% seen once. What was sequenced was peripheral blood. The receptor source for this set is a woman aged 45 to 65 with acute or convalescent COVID-19. Each CDR3 is given with its conserved first and last residue. The D gene is left open where the match is weak. A row's size may be missing; if present it is once, few, many or a size class.

>-|-|TRBJ2-1|TRBV21-1
CASSHPDRGTYNEQFF
TGTGCCAGCAGCCATCCCGACAGGGGTACCTACAATGAGCAGTTCTTC
>-|-|TRBJ2-2|TRBV24-1
CATSDARTTGELFF
TGTGCCACCAGTGATGCCCGCACTACCGGGGAGCTGTTTTTT
>-|-|TRBJ2-6|TRBV7-9
CASARLTGVLTF
TGTGCCAGCGCTAGACTAACCGGCGTCCTGACTTTC
>TRBD1|-|TRBJ2-3|TRBV28
CASSPDRGYSDTQYF
TGTGCCAGCAGTCCCGACAGGGGTTACTCAGATACGCAGTATTTT
>-|-|TRBJ1-6|TRBV28
CATHNPSPLHF
TGTGCCACCCACAACCCTTCACCCCTCCACTTT
>-|-|TRBJ1-6|TRBV7-8
CASSLVVDTNSPLHF
TGTGCCAGCAGCTTAGTTGTCGACACCAATTCACCCCTCCACTTT
>TRBD2|-|TRBJ2-3|TRBV5-6
CASSLFVGGWRDTQYF
TGTGCCAGCAGCTTGTTTGTGGGAGGGTGGAGAGATACGCAGTATTTT
>TRBD2|-|TRBJ2-3|TRBV5-1
CASSLEGTSGNTQYF
TGCGCCAGCAGCTTGGAAGGGACTAGCGGGAATACGCAGTATTTT
>TRBD1|-|TRBJ1-4|TRBV19
CASSLTGQTNEKLFF
TGTGCCAGTAGTCTTACGGGACAGACTAATGAAAAACTGTTTTTT
>TRBD2|-|TRBJ2-7|TRBV5-6
CASSKGLFDEQYF
TGTGCCAGCAGCAAGGGACTATTTGACGAGCAGTACTTC
>-|once|TRBJ2-3|TRBV2
CASSLQTGDTQYF
TGTGCCAGCAGCCTCCAGACTGGGGATACGCAGTATTTT
>TRBD2|-|TRBJ2-5|TRBV2
CASSLTGGRETQYF
TGTGCCAGCAGTCTGACGGGAGGGCGGGAGACCCAGTACTTC
>-|few|TRBJ2-3|TRBV28
CASSPAGGSTDTQYF
TGTGCCAGCAGCCCGGCGGGCGGGAGCACAGATACGCAGTATTTT
>TRBD2|-|TRBJ2-7|TRBV3-1/TRBV3-2
CASSPRGREGGYEQYF
TGTGCCAGCAGCCCTCGGGGGAGGGAGGGAGGATACGAGCAGTACTTC
>-|-|TRBJ2-5|TRBV6-5
CASSSNRDSETQYF
TGTGCCAGCAGTTCAAACAGGGATTCCGAGACCCAGTACTTC
>TRBD2|few|TRBJ2-3|TRBV27
CASSLYPLLAGGTDTQYF
TGTGCCAGCAGTTTATACCCCTTACTAGCGGGAGGCACAGATACGCAGTATTTT
>TRBD2|-|TRBJ2-3|TRBV9
CASSRGLAGPGTDTQYF
TGTGCCAGCAGCAGGGGACTAGCGGGTCCAGGGACAGATACGCAGTATTTT
>-|-|TRBJ1-2|TRBV5-1
CASSEGTQGGGYTF
TGCGCCAGCAGCGAGGGGACTCAGGGAGGTGGCTACACCTTC
>TRBD1|-|TRBJ1-6|TRBV6-5
CASSYLLRDRSSPLHF
TGTGCCAGCAGTTACCTACTCCGGGACAGGAGTTCACCCCTCCACTTT
>TRBD2|-|TRBJ2-3|TRBV25-1
CASSDSGSASTDTQYF
TGTGCCAGCAGCGATAGCGGGAGCGCTAGCACAGATACGCAGTATTTT
>-|-|TRBJ1-4|TRBV2
CASKVTGSEKLFF
TGTGCCAGCAAGGTTACAGGGAGTGAAAAACTGTTTTTT
>-|-|TRBJ1-4|TRBV28
CASRQEATNEKLFF
TGTGCCAGCAGACAGGAAGCAACTAATGAAAAACTGTTTTTT
>TRBD1|-|TRBJ2-7|TRBV12-3/TRBV12-4
CASGWTGAYEQYF
TGTGCCAGTGGGTGGACAGGGGCCTACGAGCAGTACTTC
>-|-|TRBJ2-5|TRBV7-9
CASSFRREPFQETQYF
TGTGCCAGCAGCTTCAGGAGGGAACCCTTTCAAGAGACCCAGTACTTC
>-|few|TRBJ1-4|TRBV2
CASSEGQWNEKLFF
TGTGCCAGCAGTGAAGGACAGTGGAATGAAAAACTGTTTTTT
>TRBD2|-|TRBJ2-3|TRBV15
CATSRITGTSGRDESSTDTQYF
TGTGCCACCAGCAGAATTACCGGGACTAGCGGGCGGGACGAGTCTAGCACAGATACGCAGTATTTT
>TRBD1|-|TRBJ1-5|TRBV30
CAWGGTVLNQPQHF
TGTGCCTGGGGAGGGACAGTTCTAAATCAGCCCCAGCATTTT
>-|once|TRBJ2-2|TRBV19
CASSISSANTGELFF
TGTGCCAGTAGTATATCTAGCGCGAACACCGGGGAGCTGTTTTTT
>TRBD2|once|TRBJ2-2|TRBV28
CASSSSGLAGDSNTGELFF
TGTGCCAGCAGTTCGTCGGGACTAGCGGGAGATTCGAACACCGGGGAGCTGTTTTTT
>TRBD2|-|TRBJ2-3|TRBV19
CASSILSGGTDTQYF
TGTGCCAGTAGTATATTGAGCGGGGGCACAGATACGCAGTATTTT
>TRBD1|-|TRBJ2-2|TRBV18
CASSQTGDTGELFF
TGTGCCAGCTCCCAGACAGGGGACACCGGGGAGCTGTTTTTT
>TRBD1|once|TRBJ1-6|TRBV10-3
CASQGQGAISSPLHF
TGTGCCAGCCAGGGTCAGGGGGCAATCAGTTCACCCCTCCACTTT
>-|-|TRBJ1-5|TRBV9
CASSIGGSSNQPQHF
TGTGCCAGCAGCATTGGCGGGAGTAGCAATCAGCCCCAGCATTTT
>TRBD2|-|TRBJ2-2|TRBV6-5
CASSYSSGEGTGELFF
TGTGCCAGCAGTTACTCGAGCGGGGAGGGGACCGGGGAGCTGTTTTTT
>-|-|TRBJ1-1|TRBV19
CASIRQVNIMNTEAFF
TGTGCCAGTATCCGACAGGTGAATATCATGAACACTGAAGCTTTCTTT
>TRBD1|-|TRBJ2-2|TRBV7-3
CASSATGSTGELFF
TGTGCCAGCAGCGCGACAGGGAGCACCGGGGAGCTGTTTTTT
>-|-|TRBJ2-3|TRBV12-3/TRBV12-4
CASSLPSADTQYF
TGTGCCAGCAGTTTACCCTCCGCAGATACGCAGTATTTT
>-|-|TRBJ1-1|TRBV7-8
CASSLGQGNTEAFF
TGTGCCAGCAGCTTAGGGCAGGGGAACACTGAAGCTTTCTTT
>-|-|TRBJ2-1|TRBV2
CASSEGLRWDNEQFF
TGTGCCAGCAGTGAAGGACTTCGATGGGACAATGAGCAGTTCTTC
>-|-|TRBJ2-3|TRBV19
CASSIESTDTQYF
TGTGCCAGTAGTATCGAGAGCACAGATACGCAGTATTTT
>-|few|TRBJ1-6|TRBV29-1
CSVSTGNSPLHF
TGCAGCGTTTCAACGGGTAATTCACCCCTCCACTTT
>TRBD1|-|TRBJ2-7|TRBV27
CASSPPGQGINEQYF
TGTGCCAGCAGTCCACCGGGACAGGGGATCAACGAGCAGTACTTC
>TRBD2|-|TRBJ2-1|TRBV7-2
CASSLNGRANEQFF
TGTGCCAGCAGCTTGAACGGGAGGGCCAATGAGCAGTTCTTC
>TRBD1|few|TRBJ1-2|TRBV6-5
CASSWGGQGYYGYTF
TGTGCCAGCAGTTGGGGTGGACAGGGATACTATGGCTACACCTTC
>TRBD1|few|TRBJ2-7|TRBV5-5
CASSLVITGGSYEQYF
TGTGCCAGCAGCTTGGTTATAACAGGGGGCTCCTACGAGCAGTACTTC
>-|few|TRBJ2-7|TRBV10-3
CAIGTRGSSSVYEQYF
TGTGCCATAGGGACAAGGGGGTCTTCCAGCGTCTACGAGCAGTACTTC
>TRBD1|-|TRBJ2-3|TRBV19
CASSNRQGTDTQYF
TGTGCCAGTTCGAATAGACAGGGGACAGATACGCAGTATTTT
>-|-|TRBJ2-7|TRBV29-1
CSAEVGQGSYEQYF
TGCAGCGCCGAGGTGGGGCAGGGCTCCTACGAGCAGTACTTC
>-|few|TRBJ1-6|TRBV5-5
CASSLVTGWNNSPLHF
TGTGCCAGCAGCTTGGTTACAGGGTGGAATAATTCACCCCTCCACTTT
>-|-|TRBJ2-1|TRBV11-2
CASSVTGAVSSYNEQFF
TGTGCCAGCAGCGTTACCGGAGCGGTGAGCTCCTACAATGAGCAGTTCTTC
>TRBD1|-|TRBJ1-1|TRBV18
CASSPYGQGIAEAFF
TGTGCCAGCTCACCCTATGGACAGGGAATCGCTGAAGCTTTCTTT